This paragraph covers one T cell receptor (beta chain) sequence. Its antigen is not known. Some clones are missing from TCRdb's copy, which holds only in-frame ones; the method was immunoSEQ multiplex PCR. The profile shows approximately 100,000 clones, approximately 87% of them singletons. The data are from a study of T cell responses to AZD1222 COVID-19 vaccine. Study outcomes and limitations: Donors were mostly white British, more females; clonal diversity possibly underestimated.

This sample comprised peripheral blood, obtained on day 0 of AZD1222 vaccination. The TCR originated in an adult in good health.

The CDR3 coding sequence is TGTGCCAGCAGCTTACAGCAAATGAACACTGAAGCTTTCTTT. This encodes CASSLQQMNTEAFF. The J gene is TRBJ1-1, the V gene TRBV7-9; D is undetermined. CDR3 length: 14 residues. V was trimmed by 2 bases and J by 0 bases, leaving 7 bases between them. Germline assignment: CDR1 SEHNR and CDR2 FQNEAQ (reference sequence).